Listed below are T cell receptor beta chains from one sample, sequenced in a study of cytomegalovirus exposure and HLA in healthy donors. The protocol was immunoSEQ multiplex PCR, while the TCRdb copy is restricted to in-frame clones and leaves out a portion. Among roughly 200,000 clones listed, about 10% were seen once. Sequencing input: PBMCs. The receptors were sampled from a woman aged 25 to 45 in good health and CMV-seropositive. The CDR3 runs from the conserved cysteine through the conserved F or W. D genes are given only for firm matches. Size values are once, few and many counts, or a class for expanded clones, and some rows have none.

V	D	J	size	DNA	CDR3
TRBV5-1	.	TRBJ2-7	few	TGCGCCAGCAGCCCCTCAGGACTCCGCTCCTACGAGCAGTACTTC	CASSPSGLRSYEQYF
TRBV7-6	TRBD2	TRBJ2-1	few	TGTGCCAGCAGCTCACATAGCGGGACCGGAAATGAGCAGTTCTTC	CASSSHSGTGNEQFF
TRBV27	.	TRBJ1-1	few	TGTGCCAGCAGGGGGGCTGGCCGCTTTGAAGCTTTCTTT	CASRGAGRFEAFF
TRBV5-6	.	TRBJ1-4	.	TGTGCCAGCAGCTTGAGGCAGGCGGGTGAAAAACTGTTTTTT	CASSLRQAGEKLFF
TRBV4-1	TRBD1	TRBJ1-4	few	TGCGCCAGCGCCAAATCCGGGACAGTTAATGAAAAACTGTTTTTT	CASAKSGTVNEKLFF
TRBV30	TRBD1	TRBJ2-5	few	TGTGCCTGGGGAGCGACAGGGGGAATGGGGGAGACCCAGTACTTC	CAWGATGGMGETQYF
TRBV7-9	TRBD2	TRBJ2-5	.	TGTGCCAGCAGCTTAGGGACTAGCGGGAGCCGGAGGCAAGAGACCCAGTACTTC	CASSLGTSGSRRQETQYF
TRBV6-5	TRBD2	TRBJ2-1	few	TGTGCCAGCAGTTACGTACCGGGACTAGCGGGAGACGAGCAGTTCTTC	CASSYVPGLAGDEQFF
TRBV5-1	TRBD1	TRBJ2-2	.	TGCGCCAGCAGCTTGGGTCAAGGGGGCTCCGGGGAGCTGTTTTTT	CASSLGQGGSGELFF
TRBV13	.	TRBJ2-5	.	TGTGCCAGCAGCTTAGGCCTATCGGAGTTACTCCAAGAGACCCAGTACTTC	CASSLGLSELLQETQYF
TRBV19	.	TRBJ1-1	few	TGTGCCAGTAGTTGGGCGGGAGGGGGATGGAACACTGAAGCTTTCTTT	CASSWAGGGWNTEAFF
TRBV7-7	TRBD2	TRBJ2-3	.	TGTGCCAGCAGCCAATTATCTGGCGGGGGGCCAGATACGCAGTATTTT	CASSQLSGGGPDTQYF
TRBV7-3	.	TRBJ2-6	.	TGTGCCAGCAGCCCGAGGACTACCGCTGGGGCCAACGTCCTGACTTTC	CASSPRTTAGANVLTF
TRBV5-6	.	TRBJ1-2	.	TGTGCCAGCAGCTTGTTGCAGGAACACTATGGCTACACCTTC	CASSLLQEHYGYTF
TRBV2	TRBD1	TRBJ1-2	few	TGTGCCAGCAGCGTGACAGGGACGGGAGGCTACACCTTC	CASSVTGTGGYTF
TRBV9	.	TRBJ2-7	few	TGTGCCAGCAGCGCCTCGGACGGGACCTACGAGCAGTACTTC	CASSASDGTYEQYF
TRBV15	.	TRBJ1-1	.	TGTGCCACCAGCAGAGAAGGGGCTGGCACTGAAGCTTTCTTT	CATSREGAGTEAFF
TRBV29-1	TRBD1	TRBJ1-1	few	TGCAGCGTGAGCGGACAGGGGGTGAGAGCTTTCTTT	CSVSGQGVRAFF
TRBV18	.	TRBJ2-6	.	TGTGCCAGCTCACCACCATGGGGGCCTGGGGCCAACGTCCTGACTTTC	CASSPPWGPGANVLTF
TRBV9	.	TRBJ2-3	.	TGTGCCAGCAGCGTAGGAGGCACAGATACGCAGTATTTT	CASSVGGTDTQYF
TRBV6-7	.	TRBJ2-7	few	TGTGCCAGCAGTTACACCGATACCCTAATTTTCGCGACAGCACTCTCCTACGAGCAGTACTTC	CASSYTDTLIFATALSYEQYF
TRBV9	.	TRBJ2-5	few	TGTGCCAGCAGCCTATCAGAGACCCAGTACTTC	CASSLSETQYF